This T cell receptor (beta chain) was recorded in a study of vaccination and CD4 T cells after COVID-19. Study summary: Participants were vaccinated with two doses, given as either BNT162b2 or mRNA-1273 vaccine. The cells were exposed to overlapping spike peptides originating from SARS-CoV-2, HCoV-NL63, HCoV-OC43 and HCoV-229E for stimulation.

Sample time point: late sampling 161 to 241 days after vaccination in three convalescent patients. The sample's treatment: roughly 11-day PBMC culture with coronavirus spike peptide pools or control peptides (ViraFEST assay). In this sample, this clonotype turned up many times. Its antigen remains unknown. Cultured CD4+ T-cell DNA underwent Oncomine TCR Beta short-read sequencing. From the PCR reads, TCRdb called clonotypes with MiXCR, one entry per CDR3 protein. The data show over 20,000 distinct CDR3 sequences, with about 31% seen just once and roughly 3.2% held by the top ten. V shed 10 bases and J shed 9 bases, with 16 bases lying between them. The CDR3 totals 13 residues. From germline, CDR1 is MNHNS and CDR2 SASEGT.

The receptor was derived from a human donor who had recovered from COVID-19. The chain uses TRBV6-1 and TRBJ1-6; D perhaps matches TRBD1 (5 bases). The sample here was CD4+ T cells from blood, cultured in vitro, taken about 7 months after SARS-CoV-2 vaccination. In nucleotides, the CDR3 is TGTGCCACCCAGGGCAGGGAGGGTTCACCCCTCCACTTT. The encoded protein is CATQGREGSPLHF.